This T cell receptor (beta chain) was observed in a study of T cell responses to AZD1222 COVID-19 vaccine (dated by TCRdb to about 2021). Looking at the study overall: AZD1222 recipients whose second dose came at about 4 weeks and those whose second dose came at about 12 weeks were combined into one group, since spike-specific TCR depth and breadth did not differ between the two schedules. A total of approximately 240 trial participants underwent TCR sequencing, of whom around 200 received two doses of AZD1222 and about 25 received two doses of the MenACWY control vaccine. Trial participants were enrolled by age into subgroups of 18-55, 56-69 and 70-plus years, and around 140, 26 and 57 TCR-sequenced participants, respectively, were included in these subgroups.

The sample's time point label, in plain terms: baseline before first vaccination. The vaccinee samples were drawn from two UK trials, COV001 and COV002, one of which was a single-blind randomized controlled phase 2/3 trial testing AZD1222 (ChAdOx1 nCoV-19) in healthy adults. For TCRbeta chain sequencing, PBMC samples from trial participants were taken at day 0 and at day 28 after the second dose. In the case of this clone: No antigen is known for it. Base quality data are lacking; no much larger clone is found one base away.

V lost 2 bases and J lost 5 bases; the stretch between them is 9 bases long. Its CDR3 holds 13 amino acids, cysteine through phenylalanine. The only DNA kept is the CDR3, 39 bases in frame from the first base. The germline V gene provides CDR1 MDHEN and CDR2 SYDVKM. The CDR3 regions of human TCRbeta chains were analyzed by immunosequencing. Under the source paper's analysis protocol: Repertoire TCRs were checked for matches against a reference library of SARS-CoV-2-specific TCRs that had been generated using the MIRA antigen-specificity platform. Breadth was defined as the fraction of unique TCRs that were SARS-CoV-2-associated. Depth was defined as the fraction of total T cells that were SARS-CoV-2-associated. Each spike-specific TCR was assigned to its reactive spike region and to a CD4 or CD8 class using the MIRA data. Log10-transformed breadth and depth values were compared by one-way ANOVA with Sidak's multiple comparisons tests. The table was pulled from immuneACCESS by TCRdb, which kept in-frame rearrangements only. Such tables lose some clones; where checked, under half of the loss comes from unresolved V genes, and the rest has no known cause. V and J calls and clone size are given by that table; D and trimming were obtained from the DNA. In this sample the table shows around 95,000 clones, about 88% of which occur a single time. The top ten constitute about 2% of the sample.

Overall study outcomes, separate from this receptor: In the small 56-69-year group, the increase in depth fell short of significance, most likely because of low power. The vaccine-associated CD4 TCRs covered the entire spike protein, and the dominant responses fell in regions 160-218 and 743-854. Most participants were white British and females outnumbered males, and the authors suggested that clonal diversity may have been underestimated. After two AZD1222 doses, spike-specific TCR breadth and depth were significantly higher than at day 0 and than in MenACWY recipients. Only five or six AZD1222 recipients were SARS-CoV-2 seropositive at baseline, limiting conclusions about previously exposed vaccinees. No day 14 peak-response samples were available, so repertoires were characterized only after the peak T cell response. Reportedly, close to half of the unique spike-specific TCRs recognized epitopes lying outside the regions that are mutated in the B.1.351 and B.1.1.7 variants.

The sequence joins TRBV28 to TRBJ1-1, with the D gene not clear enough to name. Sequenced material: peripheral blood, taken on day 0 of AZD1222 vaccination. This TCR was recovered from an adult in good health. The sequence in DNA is TGTGCCAGCAGTTTACGGGGTTTGACTGAAGCTTTCTTT. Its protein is CASSLRGLTEAFF.